The 3 T cell receptor beta chains reported below all come from one sample, sequenced in a study of OX40 agonist ivuxolimab in advanced cancers. This table comes from immunoSEQ multiplex PCR, and its TCRdb copy is limited to in-frame clones, with some not included. The sample has tens of thousands of clones; roughly 80% are singletons. Sequencing was performed on CD4+ or CD8+ T cells sorted from blood, taken in a trial of the OX40 agonist ivuxolimab. Receptors originate from an adult with an advanced solid tumor such as melanoma, head and neck, liver or kidney cancer.

V and J are TRBV5-4 and TRBJ2-5; 9 bases match TRBD2. The J call is doubtful: the DNA matches TRBJ2-7 better. This CDR3 is 15 amino acids long. Germline CDR1 reads SGHNT; CDR2 reads YYREEE (reference sequence). The CDR3 DNA follows: TGTGCCAGCAGCTTGTCTAGCGGGAAAAACTACGAGCAGTACTTC. Protein product: CASSLSSGKNYEQYF.

This rearrangement joins TRBV5-1 to TRBJ2-3, with 9 bases that match TRBD1. The CDR3 runs 16 residues. V trimming: 5 bases; J trimming: 4 bases; junction bases outside the gene matches: 11. The germline V gene has CDR1 SGHRS and CDR2 YFSETQ. CDR3 region: CASRFERGQGADTQYF. The CDR3 region has the DNA TGCGCCAGCAGGTTTGAGCGGGGACAGGGAGCAGATACGCAGTATTTT.

The V gene is TRBV19, the J gene TRBJ1-5; no firm D call. The CDR3 covers 14 residues. V lost 2 bases and J lost 5, with 10 bases in between. Germline CDR1 LNHDA, CDR2 SQIVND (reference sequence). The CDR3 loop reads CASSIMVPDQPQHF. The CDR3 nucleotides read TGTGCCAGTAGTATAATGGTCCCCGATCAGCCCCAGCATTTT.